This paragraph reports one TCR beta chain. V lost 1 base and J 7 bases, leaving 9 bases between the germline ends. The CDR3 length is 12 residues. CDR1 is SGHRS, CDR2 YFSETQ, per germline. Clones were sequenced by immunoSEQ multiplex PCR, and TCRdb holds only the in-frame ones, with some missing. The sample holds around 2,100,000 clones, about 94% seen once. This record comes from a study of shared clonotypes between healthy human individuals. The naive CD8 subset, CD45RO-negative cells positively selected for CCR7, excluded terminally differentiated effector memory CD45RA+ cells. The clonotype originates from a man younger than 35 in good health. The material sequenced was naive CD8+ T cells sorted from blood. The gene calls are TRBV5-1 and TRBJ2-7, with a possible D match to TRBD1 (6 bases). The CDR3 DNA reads TGCGCCAGCAGCTTGCCAGGGGTGGAGCAGTACTTC. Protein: CASSLPGVEQYF.